The T cell receptor beta chain described here comes from a study of blood T cells in healthy people across ages. The CDR3 runs to 14 residues. V lost 3 bases to trimming and J lost 5 bases, with 13 bases between them. Germline V gene data show CDR1 as WNHNN and CDR2 as SYGVQD (reference sequence). Healthy individuals of Caucasian origin from Russia, aged 6 to 90, served as donors. For the second PCR, which ran for about 7 to 12 cycles, a sample-barcoded 5' primer and a J-beta primer mix were used. TCRdb analysed the 5' RACE reads with MiXCR anew, one entry per CDR3 protein. The sample gives over 1,300,000 distinct CDR3 sequences, 45% to 70% of which show up once; about 6.7% is in the top ten.

The sequencing sample was made of blood. V usage is TRBV10-1 and J usage is TRBJ2-5; unclear D gene. This receptor was obtained from a man aged 18 to 35 in good health. The CDR3 spells CASSDGPYGETQYF. The CDR3 DNA reads as TGCGCCAGCAGTGACGGACCCTATGGGGAGACCCAGTACTTC.